Below, 30 T cell receptor beta chains from the same sample are listed, as sequenced in a study of breast tumors, draining lymph nodes, adjacent tissues. One entry per CDR3 protein, called by TCRdb with MiXCR from the multiplex PCR reads. The table includes some 9,200 distinct CDR3 sequences, roughly 41% detected once. The specimen sequenced was tumor-adjacent breast tissue. The receptors were gathered from a female donor with breast cancer. Some clones in this sample may be carry-over from other donors' samples.

CDR3 DNA sequence: TGTGCCAGCAGTCTCCGGCGTTCGGGACAGGGGAGCTACGAGCAGTACTTC. This sequence encodes CASSLRRSGQGSYEQYF. V and J are TRBV6-5 and TRBJ2-7; TRBD1 agrees at 10 bases. This CDR3 is built from 17 residues. V lost 5 bases to trimming and J lost 3 bases; unmatched junction nucleotides: 13. The germline gives CDR1 MNHEY, CDR2 SVGAGI.

This clonotype was recorded many times. V gene TRBV28 combines with J gene TRBJ2-1; 7 nucleotides align to TRBD2. The J segment lost 2 bases and the V segment lost 6 bases, leaving 7 bases of the junction unmatched. CDR3 length: 15 residues. The germline CDR1 and CDR2 sequences are MDHEN and SYDVKM. Here the CDR3 DNA reads TGTGCCAGCAGCCTAAGCGGGAATGCCTACAATGAGCAGTTCTTC. Its translation: CASSLSGNAYNEQFF.

Judged by abundance, this clonotype is medium-sized. The chain employs TRBV29-1 and TRBJ2-5; 10 bases align to TRBD1. The CDR3 is 16 amino acids. Germline V gene data show CDR1 as SQVTM and CDR2 as ANQGSEA. V was clipped by 4 bases and J by 2 bases; unmatched bases: 10. The CDR3 here is CSVGGFWDRGQETQYF. The CDR3 DNA reads TGCAGCGTTGGGGGGTTCTGGGACAGGGGTCAAGAGACCCAGTACTTC.

This chain connects TRBV2 to TRBJ2-2; D is undetermined. Germline-derived CDR1 and CDR2 are SNHLY and FYNNEI. CDR3 length: 11 amino acids. Trimming took off 2 bases at V and 5 bases at J, with 0 bases between the two ends. The CDR3 reads CASSETGELFF. DNA of the CDR3: TGTGCCAGCAGTGAAACCGGGGAGCTGTTTTTT. The complete variable domain, with remaining parts taken from reference TRBV2 and TRBJ2-2, reads EPEVTQTPSHQVTQMGQEVILRCVPISNHLYFYWYRQILGQKVEFLVSFYNNEISEKSEIFDDQFSVERPDGSNFTLKIRSTKLEDSAMYFCASSETGELFFGEGSRLTVL.

In this sample, this clonotype is medium-sized. The chain recombines TRBV7-2 with TRBJ2-3; D might be TRBD1 (5 bases). Germline CDR1 SGHTA, CDR2 FQGNSA. The ends were cut back, 1 base at V and 2 bases at J, with 10 bases in the middle. The CDR3 is 15 residues long. Written as DNA, the CDR3 is TGTGCCAGCAGCTTAGATCAGGGTCCCACAGATACGCAGTATTTT. Its translation is CASSLDQGPTDTQYF.

This clonotype is medium-sized by share. The chain has TRBV6-5 and TRBJ1-5; 7 nucleotides agree with TRBD1. The CDR3 spans 15 residues. Germline assignment: CDR1 MNHEY and CDR2 SVGAGI. J lost 7 bases, V lost 0 bases, and 6 bases had no gene match. The CDR3 here is CASSYSTGPGQPQHF. CDR3 in DNA: TGTGCCAGCAGTTACTCGACAGGGCCCGGGCAGCCCCAGCATTTT.

The chain joins TRBV5-5 to TRBJ1-5, with a possible D match to TRBD1 (5 bases). Germline assignment: CDR1 SGHKS and CDR2 YYEKEE (reference sequence). CDR3 size: 15 residues. The V end lost 4 bases, the J end lost 2 bases, and 13 bases lay between the germline ends. The CDR3, as DNA: TGTGCCAGCAGCCGCATAGGGGATGGCAATCAGCCCCAGCATTTT. This codes for CASSRIGDGNQPQHF. The full variable domain, completed using reference TRBV5-5 and TRBJ1-5, is DAGVTQSPTHLIKTRGQQVTLRCSPISGHKSVSWYQQVLGQGPQFIFQYYEKEERGRGNFPDRFSARQFPNYSSELNVNALLLGDSALYLCASSRIGDGNQPQHFGDGTRLSIL.

This clonotype is termed medium-sized. The chain couples TRBV12-3 or TRBV12-4 to TRBJ2-7; D remains ambiguous. This CDR3 spans 12 amino acids. V was pared by 2 bases and J by 1 base, with 3 bases between. The CDR3 bases are TGTGCCAGCAGTTTAACGTCCTACGAGCAGTACTTC. Its translation is CASSLTSYEQYF.

The rearrangement joins TRBV20-1 to TRBJ1-1; the match to TRBD1 covers 8 bases. Germline V gene sequence: CDR1 DFQATT, CDR2 SNEGSKA (reference sequence). The CDR3 consists of 13 residues. J lost 3 bases, V lost 6 bases, and 6 bases had no gene match. CDR3 amino acids: CSARTGFDTEAFF. DNA for the CDR3: TGCAGTGCCAGGACAGGGTTTGACACTGAAGCTTTCTTT.

About this clonotype: The junction departs from the called germline gene at one end, perhaps through a read error. The V call is TRBV3-1, the J call TRBJ2-5, with a weak D call TRBD1 (5 bases). The length of the CDR3 is 17 residues. Germline V gives CDR1 LGHDT, CDR2 YNNKEL (reference sequence). CDR3 protein: CASRLLGAGRQQETQHF. CDR3 coding DNA: TGTGCCAGCAGACTTCTTGGGGCAGGGCGGCAGCAGGAGACCCAGCACTTC.

This clonotype was seen repeatedly, ten times or more. The V gene is TRBV7-3, the J gene TRBJ2-3; D is uncertain. The germline V gene encodes CDR1 SGHTA and CDR2 FQGTGA. V lost 2 bases and J 4 bases, leaving 7 bases between the germline ends. The CDR3 has 13 residues. The CDR3 DNA sequence: TGTGCCAGCAGCTTATTAGCTCCAGATACGCAGTATTTT. Encoded protein: CASSLLAPDTQYF.

This clonotype was seen repeatedly, ten times or more. V usage is TRBV5-6 and J usage is TRBJ2-7; perhaps TRBD1 as D (5 bases). The CDR3 runs 12 residues. V was shortened by 1 base and J by 7 bases, with 9 bases between the two germline ends. Germline values: CDR1 SGHDT, CDR2 YYEEEE. Here the CDR3 reads CASSLQGVEQYF. In DNA form, the CDR3 reads TGTGCCAGCAGCTTGCAAGGGGTTGAGCAGTACTTC.

Remarks on this clonotype: An end of the junction differs from the germline gene, which may be a read error. This CDR3 reads CAIRRGENLPF. DNA for the CDR3: TGTGCCATCCGCCGGGGTGAAAATCTACCCTTT. The V call is TRBV2, the J call TRBJ1-4; D is ambiguous. CDR1 and CDR2 (germline): SNHLY, FYNNEI. This CDR3 comprises 11 residues.

This clonotype was seen repeatedly, ten times or more. This chain joins TRBV28 and TRBJ1-2; no reliable D call. CDR3 length: 12 residues. CDR1 and CDR2 (germline): MDHEN, SYDVKM. V lost 5 bases and J lost 4, with 8 bases in between. For the CDR3, the DNA is TGTGCCAGCAGTCTCTCGGGCTATGGCTACACCTTC. Amino acid sequence: CASSLSGYGYTF.

In its sample, this clonotype ranks as medium-sized. The chain joins TRBV7-9 to TRBJ2-1; 7 bases are a match to TRBD2. V dropped 5 bases and J dropped 5; count of bases not matched to a gene: 9. Germline CDR1 SEHNR, CDR2 FQNEAQ (reference sequence). CDR3 length: 15 residues. Here the CDR3 reads CASSTGGGVNNEQFF. For the CDR3, the DNA is TGTGCCAGCAGCACTGGGGGGGGGGTGAACAATGAGCAGTTCTTC.

The genes are TRBV25-1 and TRBJ2-5; D unclear. Germline V gene data show CDR1 as MGHDK and CDR2 as SYGVNS. This CDR3 has 17 amino acids. The V end was cut by 1 base, the J end by 3 bases, with 18 bases between. CDR3 sequence reads: CASSEWPQEGNKETQYF. In DNA form, the CDR3 reads TGTGCCAGCAGTGAATGGCCCCAGGAAGGGAATAAAGAGACCCAGTACTTC.

This clonotype came up many times. The chain joins TRBV28 to TRBJ2-5; tentative D call: TRBD2 (7 bases). V was clipped by 1 base and J by 0 bases, with 12 bases between them. The CDR3 is 16 residues long. Germline loops: CDR1 MDHEN, CDR2 SYDVKM. CDR3 DNA: TGTGCCAGCAGTTTATCGGGGGGCGCTAACCAAGAGACCCAGTACTTC. Amino acids: CASSLSGGANQETQYF. The full variable domain, rest sourced from reference TRBV28 and TRBJ2-5, is DVKVTQSSRYLVKRTGEKVFLECVQDMDHENMFWYRQDPGLGLRLIYFSYDVKMKEKGDIPEGYSVSREKKERFSLILESASTNQTSMYLCASSLSGGANQETQYFGPGTRLLVL.

V is TRBV2 and J is TRBJ2-1; a possible D gene is TRBD2 (6 bases). CDR3 length: 15 amino acids. Trimming pared 7 bases from V and 6 bases from J, leaving 19 bases between. Germline V lookup: CDR1 SNHLY, CDR2 FYNNEI. CDR3 residues: CASTGGKVLPNEQFF. CDR3 bases: TGTGCCAGCACCGGCGGGAAAGTCCTCCCCAATGAGCAGTTCTTC.

In its sample, this clonotype was seen many times. The genes are TRBV6-2 or TRBV6-3 and TRBJ1-4; D is unresolved. Germline V lookup: CDR1 MNHEY, CDR2 SVGEGT. Trimming pared 0 bases from V and 4 bases from J, leaving 15 bases between. The CDR3 runs to 17 residues. The DNA for the CDR3 is TGTGCCAGCAGTTACTCCCCCGGGGAGCTCAGTAATGAAAAACTGTTTTTT. Protein: CASSYSPGELSNEKLFF.

This clonotype is medium-sized within its sample. The rearrangement uses TRBV5-1 and TRBJ2-7; 7 bases map to TRBD2. This CDR3 is 14 amino acids long. Germline values: CDR1 SGHRS, CDR2 YFSETQ. V dropped 0 bases and J dropped 2; count of bases not matched to a gene: 2. For the CDR3, the DNA is TGCGCCAGCAGCTTGGACGGGGGGACCTACGAGCAGTACTTC. It is translated as CASSLDGGTYEQYF. The full variable domain, rest sourced from reference TRBV5-1 and TRBJ2-7, is KAGVTQTPRYLIKTRGQQVTLSCSPISGHRSVSWYQQTPGQGLQFLFEYFSETQRNKGNFPGRFSGRQFSNSRSEMNVSTLELGDSALYLCASSLDGGTYEQYFGPGTRLTVT.

CDR3 loop: CASSSQQGHEQYF. The CDR3 nucleotides read TGCGCCAGCAGCTCACAACAGGGCCACGAGCAGTACTTC. The gene calls are TRBV5-1 and TRBJ2-7; the D gene is possibly TRBD1 (6 bases). The CDR3 sequence is 13 residues long. V lost 3 bases, J lost 5 bases, and 12 bases lay in between. Germline V gene sequence: CDR1 SGHRS, CDR2 YFSETQ.

The DNA of the CDR3 is TGTGCCAGCTCCTACTGGGACAGGGGAGGCAAAAACATTCAGTACTTC. Protein sequence: CASSYWDRGGKNIQYF. The chain recombines TRBV6-5 with TRBJ2-4, with 10 positions matching TRBD1. CDR3 size: 16 residues. Germline V CDR1 and CDR2: MNHEY, SVGAGI. V gave up 8 bases and J gave up 3 bases; unmatched junction bases: 10.

The CDR3: CASTSGGQGPYEQYF. CDR3 nucleotides: TGTGCCAGCACTAGCGGGGGACAGGGACCCTACGAGCAGTACTTC. The genes are TRBV28 and TRBJ2-7, with D perhaps matching TRBD2 (10 bases). Trimming removed 7 bases from V and 2 bases from J, with 18 bases in between. In germline, CDR1 is MDHEN, CDR2 SYDVKM. The CDR3 length is 15 residues.

V is TRBV6-5 and J is TRBJ2-7; 8 bases agree with TRBD2. CDR3 length equals 13 residues. After removal of 6 bases from V and 4 bases from J, the junction contained 5 bases not matched to a gene. CDR1 and CDR2 from the germline V gene are MNHEY and SVGAGI. The CDR3 bases are TGTGCCAGCAGCAGCAGCGGGAGTTACGAGCAGTACTTC. It encodes CASSSSGSYEQYF.

The V call is TRBV2, the J call TRBJ2-6; D uncertain. Germline CDR1 reads SNHLY; CDR2 reads FYNNEI. The CDR3 sequence is 14 residues long. Trimming stripped 6 bases from V and 0 bases from J, with 6 bases between. The CDR3 DNA is TGTGCCAGCAGAACAAACTCTGGGGCCAACGTCCTGACTTTC. It is translated as CASRTNSGANVLTF.

This rearrangement joins TRBV6-4 to TRBJ2-1; 7 positions agree with TRBD1. Trimming at V came to 4 bases and at J to 5 bases, leaving 2 bases not matched to a gene. The CDR3 is 13 amino acids. Germline V gene lookup returns CDR1 MRHNA and CDR2 SNTAGT. The CDR3 loop is CASSGQGHNEQFF. DNA of the CDR3: TGTGCCAGCAGTGGACAGGGACACAATGAGCAGTTCTTC.

This clonotype was seen only a few times. This chain links TRBV15 with TRBJ2-5; TRBD1 aligns across 8 bases. With V trimmed by 3 bases and J by 6 bases, 12 bases remained unmatched. The CDR3 is 16 residues long. Germline V gene sequence: CDR1 LNHNV, CDR2 YYDKDF (reference sequence). This chain's CDR3 is CATSSLWTGRGKTQYF. CDR3 DNA: TGTGCCACCAGCAGCCTCTGGACAGGGCGGGGAAAGACCCAGTACTTC.

This clonotype is categorized as medium-sized. The chain is built from TRBV5-1 and TRBJ2-1; D gene unclear. This CDR3 region has 14 residues. V lost 0 bases, J lost 4 bases, and 8 bases lay in between. CDR1 SGHRS and CDR2 YFSETQ come from the germline V gene. CDR3 loop: CASSLDVGYNEQFF. The DNA of the CDR3 is TGCGCCAGCAGCTTGGACGTCGGGTACAATGAGCAGTTCTTC.

This clonotype is labeled medium-sized. The V gene is TRBV6-1, the J gene TRBJ2-7; 16 nucleotides agree with TRBD2. This CDR3 is 16 amino acids long. V was clipped by 7 bases and J by 5 bases; unmatched bases: 8. Germline V lookup: CDR1 MNHNS, CDR2 SASEGT. In DNA, the CDR3 is TGTGCCAGCACCGCCGGGACTAGCGGGAGGGCCAACGAGCAGTACTTC. Protein sequence: CASTAGTSGRANEQYF.

The gene calls are TRBV20-1 and TRBJ2-1; no definite D call. Germline lookup yields CDR1 DFQATT and CDR2 SNEGSKA (reference sequence). The CDR3 extends over 12 amino acids. Deletions cut 2 bases from V and 7 bases from J, with 9 bases between. Here the CDR3 DNA reads TGCAGTGCTAGACCCCCTATGAATGAGCAGTTCTTC. Translating gives CSARPPMNEQFF.